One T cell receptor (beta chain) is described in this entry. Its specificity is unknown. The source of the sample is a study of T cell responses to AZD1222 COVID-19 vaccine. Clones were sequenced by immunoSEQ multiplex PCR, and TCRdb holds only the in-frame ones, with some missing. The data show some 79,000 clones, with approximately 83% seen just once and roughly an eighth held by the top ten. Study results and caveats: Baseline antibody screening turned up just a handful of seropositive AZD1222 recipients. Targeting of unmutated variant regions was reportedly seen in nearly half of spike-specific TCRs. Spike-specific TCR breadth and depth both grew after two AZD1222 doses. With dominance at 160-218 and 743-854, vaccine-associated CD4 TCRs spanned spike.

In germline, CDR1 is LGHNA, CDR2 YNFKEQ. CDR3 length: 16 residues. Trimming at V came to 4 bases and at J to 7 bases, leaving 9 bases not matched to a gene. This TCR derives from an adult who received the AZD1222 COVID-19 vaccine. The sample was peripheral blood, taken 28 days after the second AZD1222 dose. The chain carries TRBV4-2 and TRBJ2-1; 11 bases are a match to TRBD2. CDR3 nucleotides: TGTGCCAGCAGCCCAGTACTAGCGGGAGCAAGAAATGAGCAGTTCTTC. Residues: CASSPVLAGARNEQFF.